Included here is one T cell receptor beta chain sequence, with context. No antigen is known for it. This could be a read error, since a much larger clone is one nucleotide away. Trimming left V 3 bases short and J 1 base short, with 16 bases between. Germline V gene data show CDR1 as SGHNT and CDR2 as YYREEE (reference sequence). The CDR3 is made up of 16 amino acids. These data are taken from a study of molecular identifiers for immune sequencing clone quantification. Overall study results and limits: It was shown that clones above 20 RNA copies held over 98% of effector molecules, but under 1% in naive cells. Highly expanded clone sizes could be underestimated by identical TCR molecules sharing a barcode.

Naive CD8 T cells were picked out by sorting for CD8+CD4-CCR7+CD45RA+. TCRdb reanalysed the PCR reads using MiXCR and keeps one entry per CDR3 protein. The repertoire has hundreds of thousands of distinct CDR3 sequences, roughly 23% of them found once; the top ten carry about 0.8%. The chain employs TRBV5-4 and TRBJ1-1; TRBD1 might be the D (5 bases). This clonotype was sampled from a human donor in good health. Some libraries in this study had Jurkat cell RNA spiked in. Sequenced input: naive CD8+ T cells from blood, with Jurkat cell RNA spiked in. Subset noted: FACS-sorted CD8+CD4-CCR7+CD45RA+ naive T cells. This CDR3 is CASSSETTASNTEAFF. CDR3 coding DNA: TGTGCCAGCAGCTCGGAAACGACAGCTTCGAACACTGAAGCTTTCTTT.